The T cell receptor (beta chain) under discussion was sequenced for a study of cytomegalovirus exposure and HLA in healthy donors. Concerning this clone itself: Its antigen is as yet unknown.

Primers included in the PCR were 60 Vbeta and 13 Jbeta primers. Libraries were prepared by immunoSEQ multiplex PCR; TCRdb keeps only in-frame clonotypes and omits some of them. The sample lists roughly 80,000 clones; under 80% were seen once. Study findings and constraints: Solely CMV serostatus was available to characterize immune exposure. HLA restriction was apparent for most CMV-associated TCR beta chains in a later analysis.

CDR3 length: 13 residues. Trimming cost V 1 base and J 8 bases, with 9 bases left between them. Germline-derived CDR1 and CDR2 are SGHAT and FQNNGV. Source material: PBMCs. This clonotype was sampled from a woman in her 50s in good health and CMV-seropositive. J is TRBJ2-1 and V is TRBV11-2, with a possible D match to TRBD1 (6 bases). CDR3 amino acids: CASSLVGADEQFF. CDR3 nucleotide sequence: TGTGCCAGCAGCTTAGTGGGGGCCGATGAGCAGTTCTTC.